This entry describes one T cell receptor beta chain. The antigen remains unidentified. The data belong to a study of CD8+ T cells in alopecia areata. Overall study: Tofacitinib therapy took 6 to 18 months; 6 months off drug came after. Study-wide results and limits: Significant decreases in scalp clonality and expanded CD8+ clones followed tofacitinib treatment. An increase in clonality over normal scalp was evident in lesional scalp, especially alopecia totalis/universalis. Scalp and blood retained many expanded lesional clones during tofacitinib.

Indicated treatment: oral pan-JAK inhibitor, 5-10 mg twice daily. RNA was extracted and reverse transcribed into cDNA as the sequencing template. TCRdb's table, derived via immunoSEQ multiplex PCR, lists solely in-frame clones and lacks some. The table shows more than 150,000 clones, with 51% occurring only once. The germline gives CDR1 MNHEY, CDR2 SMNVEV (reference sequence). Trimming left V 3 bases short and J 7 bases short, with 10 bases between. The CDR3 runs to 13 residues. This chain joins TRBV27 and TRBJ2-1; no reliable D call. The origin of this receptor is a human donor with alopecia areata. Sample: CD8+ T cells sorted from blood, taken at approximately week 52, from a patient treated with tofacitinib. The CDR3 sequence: CASSFGVENEQFF. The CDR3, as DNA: TGTGCCAGCAGTTTCGGCGTTGAGAATGAGCAGTTCTTC.